Shown below are 32 T cell receptor beta chains from a single sample sequenced in a study of cytomegalovirus exposure and HLA in healthy donors. The PCR contained 60 Vbeta and 13 Jbeta primers. Profiling relied on immunoSEQ multiplex PCR, and the TCRdb table lists in-frame clones only, not all of them. This sample has approximately 77,000 clones; roughly 76% occur once, and the top ten carry about 12%. Sequences were obtained from PBMCs. The source of these receptors is a male donor in good health and CMV-seropositive.

The chain couples TRBV14 to TRBJ2-7, with D possibly matching TRBD2 (6 bases). Germline assignment: CDR1 SGHDN and CDR2 FVKESK. Trimming pared 5 bases from V and 2 bases from J, leaving 16 bases between. This CDR3 region has 15 residues. The CDR3 spells CASSVGAGPTYEQYF. The DNA for the CDR3 is TGTGCCAGCAGCGTAGGCGCGGGGCCCACCTACGAGCAGTACTTC.

This chain links TRBV11-2 with TRBJ2-5, with TRBD2 identical over 15 bases. The CDR3 loop spans 16 amino acids. Germline V gene data show CDR1 as SGHAT and CDR2 as FQNNGV. Trimming at V came to 5 bases and at J to 5 bases, leaving 6 bases not matched to a gene. In DNA, the CDR3 is TGTGCCAGCAGCCCTCGCGGACTAGCGGGAGGGGAGACCCAGTACTTC. This translates into CASSPRGLAGGETQYF. The full variable domain, in which reference TRBV11-2 and TRBJ2-5 provide the parts outside the CDR3, is EAGVAQSPRYKIIEKRQSVAFWCNPISGHATLYWYQQILGQGPKLLIQFQNNGVVDDSQLPKDRFSAERLKGVDSTLKIQPAKLEDSAVYLCASSPRGLAGGETQYFGPGTRLLVL.

The chain links TRBV27 to TRBJ1-1; D gene unclear. CDR3 length equals 13 residues. V was cut by 3 bases and J by 2 bases, with 7 bases left in between. CDR1 and CDR2 from the germline V gene are MNHEY and SMNVEV (reference sequence). The CDR3 loop reads CASSFGQNTEAFF. The CDR3 nucleotides are TGTGCCAGCAGTTTTGGCCAAAACACTGAAGCTTTCTTT.

This clone appeared a few times. CDR3 in amino acids: CSADRGRMLGAFF. CDR3 in DNA: TGCAGCGCGGACAGGGGGCGTATGTTGGGGGCTTTCTTT. The V gene is TRBV29-1, the J gene TRBJ1-1, with TRBD1 matching over 11 bases. CDR3 size: 13 residues. Per the germline V gene, CDR1 is SQVTM and CDR2 is ANQGSEA. With V trimmed by 7 bases and J by 11 bases, 12 bases remained unmatched.

The rearrangement links TRBV21-1 to TRBJ1-4. TRBV21-1 constitutes a pseudogene. The CDR3 covers 13 residues. CDR3 bases: TGTGCCAGCAGCAGGGGGGAAGAGGAAAAACTGTTTTTT. Translating gives CASSRGEEEKLFF.

This chain links TRBV27 with TRBJ1-1; D might be TRBD1 (6 bases). Germline CDR1 is MNHEY and CDR2 is SMNVEV (reference sequence). CDR3 length: 16 amino acids. V was shortened by 7 bases and J by 0 bases, with 18 bases between the two germline ends. CDR3 nucleotides: TGTGCCAGCATGAGAGGGGGTATGGGGTTGAACACTGAAGCTTTCTTT. Translation: CASMRGGMGLNTEAFF.

The rearrangement joins TRBV10-1 to TRBJ1-2, with no clear D. V lost 3 bases and J lost 4, with 9 bases in between. CDR1 is WNHNN and CDR2 is SYGVQD in the germline V gene (reference sequence). The CDR3 has 13 amino acids. The CDR3 nucleotides read TGCGCCAGCAGTGAAGCGGGTAGCTATGGCTACACCTTC. This translates into CASSEAGSYGYTF.

The rearrangement links TRBV28 to TRBJ2-7; tentatively, D is TRBD2 (5 bases). The germline V gene encodes CDR1 MDHEN and CDR2 SYDVKM. The V and J ends lost 3 bases and 2 bases respectively, with 11 bases between them. The CDR3 has 14 amino acids. The CDR3 loop is CASSFVRRTYEQYF. CDR3 nucleotide sequence: TGTGCCAGCAGTTTCGTGAGGAGGACCTACGAGCAGTACTTC.

This chain connects TRBV5-4 to TRBJ2-1, with TRBD1 matching 8 bases. J gave up 4 bases and V 4 bases, and 7 bases lay outside the gene matches. The CDR3 covers 15 residues. In germline, CDR1 is SGHNT, CDR2 YYREEE (reference sequence). The CDR3 DNA sequence: TGTGCCAGCAGCGCTGGACAGGGAGCATACAATGAGCAGTTCTTC. Protein sequence: CASSAGQGAYNEQFF.

This clone was found once. V and J are TRBV29-1 and TRBJ1-1; TRBD1 is a possible D gene (6 bases). The V gene's germline CDR1 is SQVTM and CDR2 ANQGSEA. This CDR3 is 12 amino acids long. V was cut by 4 bases and J by 5 bases, with 11 bases left in between. The CDR3, as DNA: TGCAGCGTTGCGGGGGGCGGAACTGAAGCTTTCTTT. Translated: CSVAGGGTEAFF.

The chain carries TRBV2 and TRBJ2-5; a weak D match, TRBD2 (6 bases). V was trimmed by 5 bases and J by 3 bases, leaving 13 bases between them. This CDR3 region has 14 residues. Germline values: CDR1 SNHLY, CDR2 FYNNEI. As DNA, the CDR3 is TGTGCCAGCAGTTTGGGACTTGAAAAAGAGACCCAGTACTTC. It specifies CASSLGLEKETQYF.

This rearrangement joins TRBV19 to TRBJ2-2; tentative D call: TRBD2 (6 bases). Germline assignment: CDR1 LNHDA and CDR2 SQIVND (reference sequence). V lost 8 bases to trimming and J lost 5 bases, with 15 bases between them. The CDR3 is 14 amino acids. The CDR3 DNA follows: TGTGCCAGTGAGGCGCGGGGTTGGACCGGGGAGCTGTTTTTT. Protein sequence: CASEARGWTGELFF.

This clone has just a few counts. This rearrangement joins TRBV18 to TRBJ2-7; weak D call: TRBD1 (6 bases). Germline V gives CDR1 KGHSH, CDR2 LQKENI. The V gene lost 4 bases and the J gene lost 5 bases, with 12 bases spanning the gap. CDR3 size: 13 residues. CDR3 protein: CASSLSNRDEQYF. The CDR3 region has the DNA TGTGCCAGCTCACTGTCGAACAGGGACGAGCAGTACTTC.

The chain links TRBV6-4 to TRBJ2-3; 7 positions match TRBD1. The CDR3 length is 14 residues. Germline lookup yields CDR1 MRHNA and CDR2 SNTAGT. The trim removed 5 bases at V and 1 base at J, leaving 3 bases unmatched. CDR3 in DNA: TGTGCCAGCAGTCGCGACAGGGGCACAGATACGCAGTATTTT. Its protein product is CASSRDRGTDTQYF.

V gene TRBV5-8 combines with J gene TRBJ1-4; D is unclear. Germline CDR1 reads SGHTS; CDR2 reads YDEGEE. V was clipped by 2 bases and J by 8 bases, with 16 bases between them. CDR3 length equals 15 residues. The CDR3 is CASSFGGRLREKLFF. CDR3 coding DNA: TGTGCCAGCAGCTTTGGAGGAAGGCTCAGAGAAAAACTGTTTTTT.

The V call is TRBV7-9, the J call TRBJ2-7; TRBD1 matches 7 bases. CDR3 length: 17 residues. CDR1 SEHNR and CDR2 FQNEAQ come from the germline V gene (reference sequence). The V segment lost 1 base and the J segment 6 bases; nucleotides outside the gene matches: 15. The CDR3 DNA reads TGTGCCAGCAGCTTAGGGTGGTGGAAACAGGGGTTGTCCGAGCAGTACTTC. This translates into CASSLGWWKQGLSEQYF.

This clone was found once. The DNA for the CDR3 is TGCGCCAGCAGCTTGCTTCTAGCGGGGGAAGCAGATACGCAGTATTTT. It yields the protein CASSLLLAGEADTQYF. The chain couples TRBV5-1 to TRBJ2-3, with TRBD2 matching over 10 bases. This CDR3 contains 16 residues. V dropped 1 base and J dropped 4; count of bases not matched to a gene: 6. Per germline, CDR1 SGHRS and CDR2 YFSETQ.

This clone has only a few counts. J is TRBJ2-5 and V is TRBV9, with 9 bases matching TRBD2. The germline V gene encodes CDR1 SGDLS and CDR2 YYNGEE. This CDR3 is 16 amino acids long. V shed 2 bases and J 1 base; nucleotides not matched to a gene: 6. The CDR3 is CASSVWPSGVQETQYF. CDR3 coding DNA: TGTGCCAGCAGCGTTTGGCCTAGCGGGGTCCAAGAGACCCAGTACTTC. Combining the CDR3 with reference TRBV9 and TRBJ2-5 gives the whole variable domain DSGVTQTPKHLITATGQRVTLRCSPRSGDLSVYWYQQSLDQGLQFLIQYYNGEERAKGNILERFSAQQFPDLHSELNLSSLELGDSALYFCASSVWPSGVQETQYFGPGTRLLVL.

In its sample, this clone was seen once. This chain joins TRBV5-4 and TRBJ2-1, with 7 nucleotides matching TRBD1. Per the germline V gene, CDR1 is SGHNT and CDR2 is YYREEE (reference sequence). CDR3 length equals 13 residues. J was trimmed by 7 bases and V by 3 bases; bases with no gene match: 4. This chain's CDR3 is CASSSTGVNEQFF. CDR3 in DNA: TGTGCCAGCAGCTCCACAGGGGTGAATGAGCAGTTCTTC.

V usage is TRBV20-1 and J usage is TRBJ1-4, with no clear D. V lost 6 bases and J lost 7, with 6 bases in between. CDR3 size: 10 residues. CDR1 is DFQATT and CDR2 is SNEGSKA in the germline V gene (reference sequence). The CDR3 coding sequence is TGCAGTGCGGCGGGTGAAAAACTGTTTTTT. Its protein is CSAAGEKLFF.

This chain uses TRBV29-1 with TRBJ2-1, with a weak D call TRBD1 (5 bases). The germline CDR1 and CDR2 sequences are SQVTM and ANQGSEA. The V and J ends lost 3 bases and 4 bases respectively, with 7 bases between them. The CDR3 sequence is 12 residues long. The CDR3 loop is CSVDRAYNEQFF. The CDR3, as DNA: TGCAGCGTTGACAGGGCTTACAATGAGCAGTTCTTC.

CDR3 residues: CASRGQGAYNSPLHF. The CDR3 DNA reads as TGTGCCAGCAGAGGACAGGGGGCCTATAATTCACCCCTCCACTTT. This chain joins TRBV6-5 and TRBJ1-6; TRBD1 matches at 10 bases. The V and J ends lost 6 bases and 2 bases, in that order; junction bases with no gene match: 1. CDR1 is MNHEY and CDR2 is SVGAGI in the germline V gene. This CDR3 region has 15 residues.

The gene calls are TRBV2 and TRBJ1-1; TRBD1 matches 8 bases. V lost 8 bases, J lost 5 bases, and 4 bases stayed unmatched. CDR1 SNHLY and CDR2 FYNNEI come from the germline V gene. The CDR3 is 12 amino acids. CDR3 region: CASGQGSTEAFF. The CDR3 region has the DNA TGTGCCAGCGGACAGGGTTCGACTGAAGCTTTCTTT.

The gene calls are TRBV11-2 and TRBJ1-2; 11 bases map to TRBD1. The V gene's germline CDR1 is SGHAT and CDR2 FQNNGV. Trimming removed 4 bases from V and 3 bases from J; junction bases left unmatched: 4. This CDR3 has 15 residues. The CDR3 loop is CASSSRDRGDYGYTF. CDR3 sequence (DNA): TGTGCCAGCAGCTCGAGGGACAGGGGGGACTATGGCTACACCTTC.

The chain has TRBV5-1 and TRBJ1-4; the D is unclear. The CDR3 loop spans 14 amino acids. The V and J ends lost 2 bases and 0 bases respectively, with 5 bases between them. Germline V gene lookup returns CDR1 SGHRS and CDR2 YFSETQ. The chain's CDR3 is CASSFSATNEKLFF. CDR3 coding DNA: TGCGCCAGCAGCTTCTCTGCAACTAATGAAAAACTGTTTTTT.

The rearrangement joins TRBV10-3 to TRBJ2-1, with 9 bases lining up with TRBD2. The V gene's germline CDR1 is ENHRY and CDR2 SYGVKD. The CDR3 consists of 16 residues. V gave up 5 bases and J gave up 5 bases; unmatched junction bases: 10. The CDR3 spells CAISSVLAGSNNEQFF. The DNA of the CDR3 is TGTGCCATCAGTTCTGTTCTAGCGGGGTCCAACAATGAGCAGTTCTTC.

The chain has TRBV7-2 and TRBJ2-7, with 7 nucleotides matching TRBD2. Looked up from germline, CDR1 is SGHTA and CDR2 is FQGNSA. V was pared by 5 bases and J by 2 bases, with 15 bases of the junction left unmatched. The CDR3 has 17 amino acids. DNA of the CDR3: TGTGCCAGCAGCGCTGGGTTCCCGGGAGGCAATGCCTACGAGCAGTACTTC. Its translation: CASSAGFPGGNAYEQYF.

This clone was counted between two and nine times. The chain carries TRBV14 and TRBJ2-1; 7 bases line up with TRBD2. The V segment lost 8 bases and the J segment 3 bases; nucleotides outside the gene matches: 13. In germline, CDR1 is SGHDN, CDR2 FVKESK. The CDR3 covers 16 residues. The CDR3 reads CASSLLGSGVYNEQFF. The DNA of the CDR3 is TGTGCCAGCTCCCTGCTAGGCAGCGGGGTCTACAATGAGCAGTTCTTC.

The V gene is TRBV11-3, the J gene TRBJ2-3; 8 bases agree with TRBD1. Trimming at V came to 5 bases and at J to 1 base, leaving 5 bases not matched to a gene. CDR1 is SGHNT and CDR2 is YENEEA in the germline V gene. The CDR3 totals 15 residues. In nucleotides, the CDR3 is TGTGCCAGCAGCGACAGGGGAGTGGGCACAGATACGCAGTATTTT. Translating gives CASSDRGVGTDTQYF.

The chain recombines TRBV27 with TRBJ2-1; 7 bases map to TRBD2. The V segment lost 6 bases and the J segment 8 bases; nucleotides outside the gene matches: 16. This CDR3 is 16 amino acids long. The germline V gene encodes CDR1 MNHEY and CDR2 SMNVEV (reference sequence). CDR3 coding DNA: TGTGCCAGCAGCTGGTCCGGGGGAGGGCCTTGGGATGAGCAGTTCTTC. Encoded protein: CASSWSGGGPWDEQFF.

The chain couples TRBV7-9 to TRBJ2-7; a possible D gene is TRBD2 (6 bases). The CDR3 is made up of 16 amino acids. The germline CDR1 and CDR2 sequences are SEHNR and FQNEAQ (reference sequence). V gave up 5 bases and J gave up 1 base, with 18 bases separating them. The CDR3 region is CASSPRGGGKSYEQYF. The CDR3 DNA follows: TGTGCCAGCAGCCCCAGAGGTGGGGGGAAATCCTACGAGCAGTACTTC.

The chain is built from TRBV7-2 and TRBJ2-5; 13 nucleotides agree with TRBD2. The V and J ends lost 5 bases and 6 bases, in that order; junction bases with no gene match: 9. The CDR3 length is 16 residues. CDR1 SGHTA and CDR2 FQGNSA come from the germline V gene. The CDR3 protein is CASSQGTSGTLKTQYF. CDR3 coding DNA: TGTGCCAGCAGCCAAGGGACTAGCGGGACATTAAAGACCCAGTACTTC.